This entry concerns a single T cell receptor (beta chain). Its antigen target is currently unknown. The input lacks base qualities; no much larger clone sits a single base away. The data were obtained in a study of cytomegalovirus exposure and HLA in healthy donors (dated by TCRdb to about 2017). About the investigation overall: An earlier analysis of under 600 of the donors reported more than 250 Gb of sequence data and 100 million to 130 million unique TCR beta sequences from about 180 million T cells. In a later analysis, previously published TCR beta repertoires from roughly 710 donors were re-analyzed and high-resolution HLA genotyping was added so that TCR occurrence patterns could be studied. Typing coverage varied by locus: roughly 629-630 donors for A, B, C, DRB1 and DQB1; more than 500 for DQA1; more than 600 for DPA1; fewer than 480 for DPB1. HLA typing covered class I and class II loci at four-digit resolution. Of the 398 genotyped donors, approximately 80% fell in the genetic ancestry cluster associated with self-reported Caucasian donors. Alongside the repertoire data, information on donor age, sex, ethnicity and CMV serostatus was compiled. In an earlier analysis of 500 to 650 of the donors, high-throughput TCR beta sequencing was used to judge whether each TCR beta V gene segment behaved as functional or pseudogenic. The study aimed to test whether cataloging public T cell receptors could reveal signatures of past pathogen exposure. Roughly 5 DR-DQ haplotypes were handled as single units for association and clustering because linkage in the cohort was strong. To predict cytomegalovirus infection status, the study combined high-throughput TCR immunosequencing, statistical association of individual TCRs with disease status, and machine learning. In a later genetic analysis, genome-wide SNP genotypes for about three fifths of the 666 donors were used, and that subset was treated as a discovery cohort. On average, 235,054 unique TCR beta nucleotide sequences were sequenced per donor among roughly 430 genotyped donors of the cohort, with 15% to 20% of those sequences being non-productive. The study used immunosequencing to profile the T cell repertoires of under 700 subjects and linked those repertoires to cytomegalovirus serostatus. In addition to the first cohort of several hundred subjects, a separate validation cohort of approximately 110 different subjects was used. All discovery cohort repertoires had been generated on a single sequencing platform. An early release that covered 640 HLA-typed donors contained approximately 300 gigabases of sequencing data and about 84 million unique TCR sequences. Rather than using new phenotypic data, the later analysis identified candidate immune exposures from TCR beta sequences and from how often those sequences occurred across donors.

The cohort comprised under 700 healthy bone marrow donors. At the time of sampling, all cohort members were nominally healthy, though unrecorded immune exposures were likely present. The donor tested CMV seropositive, placing the donor among the roughly 270 seropositive members of the cohort. A peripheral blood sample was collected from each donor, and TCR beta sequencing was performed on peripheral blood mononuclear cells. Genomic DNA extraction from the blood cell samples was performed with the Qiagen DNeasy Blood Extraction Kit. Results and caveats for the whole study, not just this receptor: Most TCR sequences were seen in very few donors, while some public TCRs were found in many individuals. According to a later genetic analysis, donors in an Asian-associated ancestry cluster had fewer N-insertions in productive TCRs than the approximately 650-donor mean. An earlier analysis of 450 to 750 of the donors showed that most TCR beta V segments appeared in productive rearrangements either about 90% or about 30% of the time, which broadly matched IMGT annotations. Because counts were too low, about 17 rarely observed V segments, including chromosome 9 orphons, were excluded from the earlier analysis of 500 to 700 of the donors. In a later genetic analysis, a missense DCLRE1C variant was associated with V-gene and J-gene trimming of TCR beta chains, and the association was replicated in an independent cohort. A further reported finding was that TCR beta sequences accurately predicted the HLA-A and HLA-B alleles for most subjects in the first cohort. Because the 87-base-pair reads could not distinguish some IMGT-functional V segments, including TRBV6-2 and TRBV6-3, those segments were excluded. According to the authors, the approach could potentially be generalized to other disease states and immunological phenotypes. Three of the identified cytomegalovirus-associated TCR beta chains were confirmed in vitro to be specific for cytomegalovirus antigens. In a later analysis, some 18,000 TCR beta sequences were associated with specific HLA alleles at a false discovery rate of 0.05. In a later analysis, several top co-occurrence clusters were reported to appear linked to parvovirus B19, influenza, CMV and Epstein-Barr virus. The only immune exposure information available for the cohort was CMV serostatus. The classifier was reported to diagnose cytomegalovirus status with high specificity and sensitivity in both the original cohort and the validation cohort. Only TCR beta chains were sequenced in this cohort, and the absence of alpha or paired-chain data limited detectable features. In a later analysis, HLA-associated TCR beta chains showed more clonal expansion and lower generation probabilities than non-associated chains that were equally common. Most CMV-associated TCR beta chains appeared to be HLA-restricted in a later analysis, and the HLA associations seemed to be driven largely by CMV exposure. The sequencing pipeline was judged likely to have produced a cluster of highly shared sequence variants as a technical artifact. Assigning TCR associations to individual alleles was difficult when HLA alleles, especially DR and DQ, strongly co-occurred. According to a later analysis, TCR association rates differed among HLA loci, with DRB1 alleles showing the most associated TCRs and HLA-C alleles showing the fewest. Sequencing depth was assumed to be roughly uniform across donors in the presence/absence analyses, though that assumption may not hold. A total of around 150 TCR beta chains were listed by the study as associated with cytomegalovirus. Correlated functional status among segregating V segments might reflect linkage disequilibrium, but an unknown experimental factor could not be ruled out. Because some donors lacked HLA typing at each locus, the association tests relied only on the typed subset.

The library was built by means of the immunoSEQ multiplex PCR assay. A mixture of 60 forward primers for TCR Vbeta segments and 13 reverse primers for TCR Jbeta segments was used in the multiplex PCR. A multiplex PCR assay on genomic DNA amplified the CDR3 region of rearranged TCR beta genes. Amplified TCR beta libraries were sequenced as 87-base-pair reads on the Illumina HiSeq System. Processing in the source paper ran as follows. A later analysis tallied roughly 80 million unique TCR beta chains across the approximately 670 repertoires, and about 10 million of those chains were shared by two or more donors. Raw reads were error-corrected and collapsed into unique sequences with a nearest-neighbor algorithm that merged closely related sequences to remove PCR and sequencing errors. CDR3 sequences were aligned to IMGT reference sequences to assign V, D and J gene segments. For a sequence to be retained, a match of at least six nucleotides to both a V gene segment and a J gene segment was required. Rearrangements were called productive when the CDR3 lacked stop codons and stayed in frame with V and J; all others were non-productive. Following IMGT convention, CDR3 was defined as the stretch from the second conserved V-encoded cysteine up to the conserved J-encoded phenylalanine. In an earlier analysis of 550 to 650 of the donors, sequences lacking an unambiguous match to a single V gene segment were excluded. In an earlier analysis of approximately 550 of the donors, V segments were called functional above 56.7% productive rearrangements and were called segregating when the between-donor standard deviation exceeded 5%. To diagnose cytomegalovirus status from the catalog of TCR beta chain sequences, a statistical classification framework was built. In a later analysis, V and J genes were assigned by comparing TCR nucleotide sequences against IMGT/GENE-DB human TR gene sequences. The TCRdist pipeline was used in a later analysis to assign CDR3 sequences and most-parsimonious VDJ recombination scenarios. A later analysis defined each TCR beta chain by its CDR3 amino acid sequence plus V-gene family, and excluded reads lacking a unique V-gene family. To address suspected cross-contamination and a sequencing artifact, a later analysis removed around 590 highly shared, low-generation-probability nucleotide sequences. For each public chain, a later analysis derived a clonal expansion index from normalized ranks of inferred template counts within each repertoire. In a later analysis, generation probabilities were computed using a VDJ recombination model fitted to out-of-frame rearrangements, and the results were checked against IGoR. In a later analysis, TCR-TCR, TCR-HLA and TCR-CMV co-occurrence was scored with hypergeometric tests, and a repertoire-size bias correction was applied to TCR pairs. In a later analysis, false discovery rates were estimated by permuting HLA or CMV assignments 20 times. In a later analysis, co-occurring TCRs were grouped using DBSCAN, and TCRdist sequence similarity was added for clustering within HLA-allele-positive subsets. Repertoires with fewer than 30,000 or more than 120,000 public chains were left out of co-occurrence clustering, as were about five repertoires with anomalous nucleotide sharing. Entries here come from immuneACCESS through TCRdb and include only in-frame sequences with V and J called. Some clones fail to appear in such tables; in the studies checked, an unresolved V gene covers under half of the shortfall, and the cause of the remainder is unknown. For V, J and clone size, that table is used; D and trimming come from the DNA. This sample holds 95,000 to 110,000 clones; approximately 79% were observed only once. The ten largest clones capture roughly 5% of the sample.

Reading from cysteine to phenylalanine, the CDR3 counts 13 amino acids. Only the CDR3 region is kept as DNA, spanning 39 bases read in frame from base 1. The junction shows trimming of 3 bases on V and 2 bases on J, and the gene matches do not reach 1 base of it. The germline V gene (reference sequence) sets CDR1 to SGHKS and CDR2 to YYEKEE. This sequence uses TRBV5-5 and TRBJ1-2, with 7 bases in between that match TRBD1. The sequenced material came from PBMCs. This clonotype was obtained from a man aged 55 to 70 in good health and CMV-seropositive. The sequence in DNA is TGTGCCAGCAGCTCGGGACAGAACTATGGCTACACCTTC. Translated, it reads CASSSGQNYGYTF.